Listed here is a single T cell receptor beta chain. Its antigen is unknown. The sample holds no much larger clone one base away, and base qualities are not on file. The source of the sample is a study of CD4 T cells in relation to SARS-CoV-2 and coronaviruses (dated by TCRdb to about 2021). Some background on the complete study: HLA restriction was mapped for shared crossreactive spike epitopes using patient-derived lymphoblastoid cell lines. The study assessed, at the TCR clonotype level, memory CD4+ T cell crossreactivity between SARS-CoV-2 and common cold coronavirus spike proteins. The Adaptive Biotechnologies TCR-sequencing kit was used for samples from a few pre-COVID donors and for the naive versus memory experiments, whereas the other data were Illumina-based. For other donors in the study, expansion assays were sequenced with a different, Illumina-based TCR-beta assay.

Deep-resolution immunoSEQ TCR-beta sequencing was performed on DNA from uncultured naive and memory CD4+ T cells. The source study handled its data this way. During preprocessing, nonproductive sequences were removed, along with CDR3s that did not begin with C, did not end with F or W, or were shorter than 7 amino acids. Cultured and uncultured naive and memory CD4+ repertoires were searched for previously identified spike- and CEF-reactive CDR3s. CDR3 homology was measured as pairwise Levenshtein distance, computed with the stringdist R package after trimming three terminal residues from each end. TCRdb took over this immuneACCESS table, retaining in-frame rearrangements with V and J assigned. Such tables are incomplete; in checked studies, under half of the missing clones stem from an unresolved V gene, and the remainder is unexplained. The V and J calls and clone size were taken over from that table, and D and trimming were inferred from the DNA. The sample table lists under 90,000 clones, approximately 95% of them with a count of one. The leading ten clones occupy under 0.3% of the sample.

The research as a whole found: About 65% of donors had memory CD4+ clonotypes that crossrecognized SARS-CoV-2 and at least one common cold coronavirus spike. No donor contributed both pre-pandemic and post-infection samples, which limited tracing the source of pre-existing responses. Compared with monoreactive clones, crossreactive clones had significantly weaker SARS-CoV-2-driven expansion, a result consistent with antigenic imprinting. Sequencing of naive versus memory cells indicated that the assay detects memory recall responses, not primary responses primed during culture. Crossreactivity analysis centred on spike protein, so crossreactivity against other viral proteins was not assessed. Small numbers of patients and of tested TCRs limited the study.

CD4+ T cells from unexposed donors were collected before the COVID-19 pandemic (2011-2018). To separate naive from memory CD4+ T cells, cryopreserved PBMCs first underwent CD4 enrichment and then EasySep naive CD4+ T cell enrichment. The leukapheresis product for the unexposed donors was obtained through commercial purchase. Ficoll-Paque PLUS gradient centrifugation was used to isolate PBMCs from either whole blood or leukapheresis product. PBMCs were either cryopreserved at -140°C or used fresh in the expansion assay. The QIAamp Micro DNA Kit was used to extract genomic DNA from the CD4+ T cells. Source material: naive CD4+ T cells from PBMCs. The cell subset or site label on this specimen signifies: naive CD4+ T cells isolated by negative enrichment. The receptor was isolated from a human donor in good health.

This receptor has the CDR3 CASSLQGRYNEQFF. The DNA sequence is given as TGTGCCAGCAGTTTGCAGGGTAGATACAATGAGCAGTTCTTC. The rearrangement joined TRBV28 to TRBJ2-1; TRBD1 is possibly the D segment (5 matching bases). Sequences MDHEN (CDR1) and SYDVKM (CDR2) are obtained from the germline V gene. Including the terminal cysteine and phenylalanine, the CDR3 comprises 14 residues. The sequence is cut down to CDR3 DNA, 42 bases in frame from base 1. The V and J ends are trimmed by 3 bases and 4 bases, leaving 10 bases between them. Supplemented by the reference TRBV28 and TRBJ2-1 proteins around the CDR3, the complete variable domain is DVKVTQSSRYLVKRTGEKVFLECVQDMDHENMFWYRQDPGLGLRLIYFSYDVKMKEKGDIPEGYSVSREKKERFSLILESASTNQTSMYLCASSLQGRYNEQFFGPGTRLTVL.